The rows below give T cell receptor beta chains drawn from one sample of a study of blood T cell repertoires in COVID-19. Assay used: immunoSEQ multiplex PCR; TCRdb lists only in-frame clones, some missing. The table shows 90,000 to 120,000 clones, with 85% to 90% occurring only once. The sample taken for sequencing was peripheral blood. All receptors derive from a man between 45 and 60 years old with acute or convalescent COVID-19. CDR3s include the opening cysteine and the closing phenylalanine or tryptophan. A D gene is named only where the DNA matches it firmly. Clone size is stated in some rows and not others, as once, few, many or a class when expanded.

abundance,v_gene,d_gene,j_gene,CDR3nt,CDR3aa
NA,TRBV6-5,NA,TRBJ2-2,TGTGCCAGCAGGGATGGACTGAACACCGGGGAGCTGTTTTTT,CASRDGLNTGELFF
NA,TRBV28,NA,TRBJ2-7,TGTGCCAGCAGAAACAACAGGGTTGGCGAGCAGTACTTC,CASRNNRVGEQYF
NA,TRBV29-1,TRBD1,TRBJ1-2,TGCAGCGTTGAAAAGCCAGGGGGCGCCTATGGCTACACCTTC,CSVEKPGGAYGYTF
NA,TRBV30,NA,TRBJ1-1,TGTGCCTGGCAAGCTGTGAACACTGAAGCTTTCTTT,CAWQAVNTEAFF
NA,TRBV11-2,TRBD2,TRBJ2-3,TGTGCCAGCATCGCGGGGGCGGGAGGGCCTGCTGATACGCAGTATTTT,CASIAGAGGPADTQYF
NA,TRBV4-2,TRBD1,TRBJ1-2,TGTGCCAGCAGCCAAGCCCCAGGGGGCCCTGGCTACACCTTC,CASSQAPGGPGYTF
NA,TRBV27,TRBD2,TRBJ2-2,TGTGCCAGCAGTTCGTGGGGGGGGAACACCGGGGAGCTGTTTTTT,CASSSWGGNTGELFF
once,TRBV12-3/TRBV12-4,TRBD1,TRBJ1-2,TGTGCCAGCAGAGATGACAGGGTACATGGCTACACCTTC,CASRDDRVHGYTF
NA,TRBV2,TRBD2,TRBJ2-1,TGTGCCAGCAGGAGGACTAGCGGGAGAGGGGAGCAGTTCTTC,CASRRTSGRGEQFF
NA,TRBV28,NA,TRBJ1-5,TGTGCCAGCAAGACAGGCCGGCAGCCCCAGCATTTT,CASKTGRQPQHF
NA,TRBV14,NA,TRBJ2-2,TGTGCCAGCAGCCGAACTTTTCGCGCGAACACCGGGGAGCTGTTTTTT,CASSRTFRANTGELFF
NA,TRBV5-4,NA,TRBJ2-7,TGTGCCAGCAGCTTGGCAGGGGCGGCCTACGAGCAGTACTTC,CASSLAGAAYEQYF
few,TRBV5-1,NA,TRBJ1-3,TGCGCCAGCAGCGCAACAACAGGGAGATCTGGAAACACCATATATTTT,CASSATTGRSGNTIYF
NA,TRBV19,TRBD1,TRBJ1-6,TGTGCCAGCGAACGGACAGGGGGAAATTCACCCCTCCACTTT,CASERTGGNSPLHF
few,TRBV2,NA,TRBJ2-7,TGTGCCAGCGGGGGGGCCCTTTCCTACGAGCAGTACTTC,CASGGALSYEQYF
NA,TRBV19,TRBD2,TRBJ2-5,TGTGCCAGTAGCTGGGCGGGACTAGCGGGGACCCCCACCCAGTACTTC,CASSWAGLAGTPTQYF
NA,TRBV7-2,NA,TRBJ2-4,TGTGCCAGCAGCTTTATTTACGACAGCCTTCAGTACTTC,CASSFIYDSLQYF
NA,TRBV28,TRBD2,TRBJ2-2,TGTGCCAGCAGGTGGGGAGGGAGGACGAACACCGGGGAGCTGTTTTTT,CASRWGGRTNTGELFF
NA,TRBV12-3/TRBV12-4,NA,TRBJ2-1,TGTGCCGTAGCCCCCTCCTACAATGAGCAGTTCTTC,CAVAPSYNEQFF
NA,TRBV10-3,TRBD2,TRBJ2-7,TGTGCCATCATGGGGCGGGGGGAATATGAGGAGCAGTACTTC,CAIMGRGEYEEQYF
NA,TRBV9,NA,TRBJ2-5,TGTGCCAGCAGCCCCCGTGTTGGGACAGCGGGGGTCTCTCAAGAGACCCAGTACTTC,CASSPRVGTAGVSQETQYF
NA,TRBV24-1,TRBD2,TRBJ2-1,TGTGCCACCAGTGATACACCTCCGGGACTAGCGGGAGGGAATGAGCAGTTCTTC,CATSDTPPGLAGGNEQFF
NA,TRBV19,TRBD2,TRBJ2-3,TGTGCCAGTAGTATAGATTCTAGCGGGGTGGGCCCTGGCACAGATACGCAGTATTTT,CASSIDSSGVGPGTDTQYF
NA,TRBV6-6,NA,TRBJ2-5,TGTGCCAGCAGTCGAGCGGAGACCCAGTACTTC,CASSRAETQYF
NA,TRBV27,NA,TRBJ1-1,TGTGCCAGCAGTTTAGGCCGGAACACTGAAGCTTTCTTT,CASSLGRNTEAFF
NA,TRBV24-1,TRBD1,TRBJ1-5,TGTGCCTTATGGCCAGGGGGACCTAAGCGGTATCAGCCCCAGCATTTT,CALWPGGPKRYQPQHF
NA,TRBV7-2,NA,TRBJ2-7,TGTGCCAGCAGCCAGCAGCCCGGGACAATCTACGAGCAGTACTTC,CASSQQPGTIYEQYF
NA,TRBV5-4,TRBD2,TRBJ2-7,TGTGCCAGCAGCTTGAGAAAGGGGACTAGCGCCTACGAGCAGTACTTC,CASSLRKGTSAYEQYF
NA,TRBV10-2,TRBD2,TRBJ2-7,TGCGCCAGCGGGGGACTAGCGGGAGCCGACGAGCAGTACTTC,CASGGLAGADEQYF
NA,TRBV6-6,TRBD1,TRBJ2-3,TGTGCCAGCAGTGGATCGGGGACAGAGCTCTCCACAGATACGCAGTATTTT,CASSGSGTELSTDTQYF
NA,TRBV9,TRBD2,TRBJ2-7,TGTGCCAGCAGCTCCCCCGGGAGGGGCCCCGGATCCTACGAGCAGTACTTC,CASSSPGRGPGSYEQYF
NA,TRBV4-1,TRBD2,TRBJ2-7,TGCGCCAGCAGCCGGGGACTAGCGGGAGGGACCGAGCAGTACTTC,CASSRGLAGGTEQYF
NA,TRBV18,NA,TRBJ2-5,TGTGCCAGCTCACCCGGGGGAGCAGAGACCCAGTACTTC,CASSPGGAETQYF
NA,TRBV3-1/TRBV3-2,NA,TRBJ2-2,TGTGCCAGCAGCCACCTCAACACCGGGGAGCTGTTTTTT,CASSHLNTGELFF
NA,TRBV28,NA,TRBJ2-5,TGTGCCAGCAGCCCCCCCCCAATAGAGACCCAGTACTTC,CASSPPPIETQYF
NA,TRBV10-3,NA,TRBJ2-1,TGTGCCATCAGTTATTCCCCGTCAGGCTACAATGAGCAGTTCTTC,CAISYSPSGYNEQFF
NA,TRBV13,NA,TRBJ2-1,TGTGCCAGCAGCTTAGGCGGGAGCTCCTACAATGAGCAGTTCTTC,CASSLGGSSYNEQFF
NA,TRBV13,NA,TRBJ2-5,TGTGCCAGCAGCCGATCCAGGGGGGCCCAAGAGACCCAGTACTTC,CASSRSRGAQETQYF
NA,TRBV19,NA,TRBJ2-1,TGTGCCAGTAGTGCGAGATATGAGCAGTTCTTC,CASSARYEQFF
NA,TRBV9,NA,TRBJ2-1,TGTGCCAGCAGCCCCCGGGAGAAGTCCTACAATGAGCAGTTCTTC,CASSPREKSYNEQFF
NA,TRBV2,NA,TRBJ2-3,TGTGCCAGCAGTGACCGTCAGGGGAATACGCAGTATTTT,CASSDRQGNTQYF
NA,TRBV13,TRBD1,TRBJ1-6,TGTGCCAGCAGCGACAGGGGGCTTTCACCCCTCCACTTT,CASSDRGLSPLHF
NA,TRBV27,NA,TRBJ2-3,TGTGCCAGCAGTTTATCGCCACAGCGGGCAAAACCAGATACGCAGTATTTT,CASSLSPQRAKPDTQYF
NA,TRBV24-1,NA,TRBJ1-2,TGTGCCACCGCCGGTGTCGGGGGGTATGGCTACACCTTC,CATAGVGGYGYTF
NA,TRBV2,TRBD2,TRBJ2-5,TGTGCCAGCAGTGGGGAGGGAGAGACCCAGTACTTC,CASSGEGETQYF
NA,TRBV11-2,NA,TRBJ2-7,TGTGCCAGCAGCTTATACGGGGGAGGCTCTTACGAGCAGTACTTC,CASSLYGGGSYEQYF